The sequence of this T cell receptor beta chain was determined in a study of vaccination effects on CD4 cells after COVID-19. Study-wide background: Post-vaccination samples were obtained at early and late time points from a few convalescent patients. Each culture well received roughly 1.9 million PBMC. These cells were then cultured in IMDM with 9 to 10 IU/ml IL-2 and roughly 10 ug/ml peptides.

Sequencing was performed with immunoSEQ multiplex PCR; in TCRdb, only in-frame clones are kept and a portion is missing. The sample has some 31,000 clones; around 72% are singletons. Subsequent to roughly 9 days of culture, CD4+ T cells were isolated. A positive SARS-CoV-2 PCR test fell between March and December 2020. Two doses of either BNT162b2 or mRNA-1273 were given to each participant. IL-2 medium was substituted for half the medium on days 3 and 7. For this clone: The antigen is not known.

Per germline, CDR1 SNHLY and CDR2 FYNNEI. V was pared by 4 bases and J by 4 bases, with 9 bases of the junction left unmatched. This CDR3 is built from 16 residues. Study results and caveats: Few convalescent patients were studied, and early post-infection samples were lacking.

The receptor was derived from a human donor who had a prior SARS-CoV-2 infection. The chain combines TRBV2 with TRBJ2-1, with 8 bases that match TRBD2. Material: CD4+ T cells from PBMCs cultured without peptide, obtained after COVID-19 vaccination. The CDR3 DNA follows: TGTGCCAGCAGTGGCCTTGTTGCTAGCGGGTACAATGAGCAGTTCTTC. Its translation: CASSGLVASGYNEQFF.